The next 17 T cell receptor beta chains were all read from a single sample in a study of T cells in Graves' hyperthyroidism and ophthalmopathy. Amplification of TCR beta CDR3 regions used RNA as the template. The TCR CDR3 was amplified in a first-round RT-PCR using the HTBI primer set. MiXCR, applied by TCRdb to the multiplex PCR reads, yields one record per CDR3 protein. The sample lists approximately 480,000 distinct CDR3 sequences, about 20% occurring once. Sequencing used blood. These receptors were obtained from a man between 18 and 29 years old with Graves' hyperthyroidism.

This clonotype was recorded at least ten times. The V and J genes are TRBV7-6 and TRBJ2-7, with TRBD1 as a possible D gene (5 bases). The germline CDR1 and CDR2 sequences are SGHVS and FNYEAQ. The V end lost 1 base, the J end lost 6 bases, and 19 bases lay between the germline ends. The CDR3 extends over 16 amino acids. The DNA for the CDR3 is TGTGCCAGCAGCTTAGTGTCAGGGCCCATCTGGAGCGAGCAGTACTTC. It encodes CASSLVSGPIWSEQYF.

This clonotype was detected a few times. The chain employs TRBV19 and TRBJ1-1; D is unresolved. Trimming removed 2 bases from V and 1 base from J, with 11 bases in between. The germline gives CDR1 LNHDA, CDR2 SQIVND (reference sequence). The CDR3 contains 15 residues. As DNA, the CDR3 is TGTGCCAGTAGTATAACCTCGGGAGCGAACACTGAAGCTTTCTTT. Encoded protein: CASSITSGANTEAFF.

This clonotype was seen many times. This chain connects TRBV2 to TRBJ2-7; TRBD1 matches at 7 bases. Trimming at V came to 6 bases and at J to 5 bases, leaving 13 bases not matched to a gene. The CDR3 is 15 residues long. Germline CDR1 reads SNHLY; CDR2 reads FYNNEI. This CDR3 reads CASSAYRGGQNEQYF. The CDR3 bases are TGTGCCAGCAGCGCCTACAGGGGTGGGCAGAACGAGCAGTACTTC. The whole variable domain, remainder taken from reference TRBV2 and TRBJ2-7, is EPEVTQTPSHQVTQMGQEVILRCVPISNHLYFYWYRQILGQKVEFLVSFYNNEISEKSEIFDDQFSVERPDGSNFTLKIRSTKLEDSAMYFCASSAYRGGQNEQYFGPGTRLTVT.

The V gene is TRBV12-5, the J gene TRBJ1-1; D possibly corresponds to TRBD1 (5 bases). The length of the CDR3 is 12 residues. CDR1 LGHNT and CDR2 FRNRAP come from the germline V gene. V lost 4 bases, J lost 6 bases, and 9 bases lay in between. CDR3 sequence reads: CASGWGTAEAFF. The CDR3 coding sequence is TGTGCTAGTGGTTGGGGGACGGCTGAAGCTTTCTTT.

This clonotype has at least ten counts. The chain uses TRBV6-1 and TRBJ1-5; D ambiguous. Trimming removed 2 bases at V and 9 bases at J, with 14 bases between. This CDR3 spans 14 amino acids. Looked up from germline, CDR1 is MNHNS and CDR2 is SASEGT. CDR3 residues: CASSELADFGPQHF. For the CDR3, the DNA is TGTGCCAGCAGTGAACTAGCGGATTTTGGGCCCCAGCATTTT.

The table lists this clonotype with many counts. The rearrangement uses TRBV12-3 or TRBV12-4 and TRBJ1-2, with TRBD1 identical over 8 bases. The CDR3 length is 15 residues. V shed 7 bases, J shed 2 bases, and the junction held 9 bases outside the gene matches. CDR3 sequence: CASTPSWTGNYGYTF. CDR3 sequence (DNA): TGTGCCAGCACCCCCTCATGGACAGGGAACTATGGCTACACCTTC.

V usage is TRBV18 and J usage is TRBJ2-2, with D perhaps TRBD1 (5 bases). Trimming shortened V by 2 bases and J by 7 bases, and 5 bases separated the two germline ends. The length of the CDR3 is 12 residues. Per germline, CDR1 KGHSH and CDR2 LQKENI. DNA of the CDR3: TGTGCCAGCTCACCAGACAGCGGGGAGCTGTTTTTT. It codes for CASSPDSGELFF.

The V call is TRBV12-3 or TRBV12-4, the J call TRBJ2-3, with D unclear. Deletions cut 2 bases from V and 6 bases from J, with 3 bases between. The CDR3 is 11 amino acids. The CDR3 DNA reads as TGTGCCAGCAGTTTAAGGGATACGCAGTATTTT. The encoded protein is CASSLRDTQYF.

J is TRBJ1-1 and V is TRBV11-1; TRBD1 matches at 9 bases. This CDR3 has 16 amino acids. Germline V gives CDR1 SGHAT, CDR2 FQDESV (reference sequence). V trimming: 2 bases; J trimming: 6 bases; junction bases outside the gene matches: 10. The CDR3 DNA reads as TGTGCCAGCAGCTTATCCGGGACAGGGATAATTTCTGAAGCTTTCTTT. It is translated as CASSLSGTGIISEAFF.

The V and J genes are TRBV12-3 or TRBV12-4 and TRBJ1-2; possibly TRBD1 for D (5 bases). The V gene lost 6 bases and the J gene lost 8 bases, with 13 bases spanning the gap. This CDR3 contains 12 residues. The CDR3 region has the DNA TGTGCCAGCAGCCCCGGGACCCTCGGCTACACCTTC. Protein: CASSPGTLGYTF.

The chain recombines TRBV12-5 with TRBJ2-7; possible D gene TRBD2, 6 bases. With 5 bases removed from V and 5 bases from J, the gap between germline ends came to 13 bases. From germline, CDR1 is LGHNT and CDR2 FRNRAP. This CDR3 contains 13 residues. The CDR3 DNA is TGTGCTAGTGGTACGGGCGGGGTCCACGAGCAGTACTTC. It is translated as CASGTGGVHEQYF. The entire variable domain, with the rest obtained from reference TRBV12-5 and TRBJ2-7, is as follows: DARVTQTPRHKVTEMGQEVTMRCQPILGHNTVFWYRQTMMQGLELLAYFRNRAPLDDSGMPKDRFSAEMPDATLATLKIQPSEPRDSAVYFCASGTGGVHEQYFGPGTRLTVT.

A few counts support this clonotype. The CDR3 here is CASSLTQGKGGYTF. CDR3 DNA sequence: TGCGCCAGCAGTCTCACTCAGGGGAAAGGCGGCTACACCTTC. V gene TRBV4-1 combines with J gene TRBJ1-2; D perhaps matches TRBD1 (6 bases). V was pared by 6 bases and J by 8 bases, with 19 bases between. The CDR3 spans 14 residues. Germline V gene lookup returns CDR1 MGHRA and CDR2 YSYEKL.

The chain recombines TRBV7-2 with TRBJ1-2; D remains unclear. Germline CDR1 reads SGHTA; CDR2 reads FQGNSA. V gave up 0 bases and J gave up 7 bases, with 15 bases separating them. The CDR3 contains 15 residues. CDR3 in DNA: TGTGCCAGCAGCTTAGCTGGACCCTACGGTGGTGGCTACACCTTC. It codes for CASSLAGPYGGGYTF.

The chain recombines TRBV6-1 with TRBJ2-3; possible D gene TRBD2, 6 bases. Germline CDR1 reads MNHNS; CDR2 reads SASEGT. CDR3 size: 15 residues. V lost 6 bases and J 2 bases, leaving 15 bases between the germline ends. The CDR3, as DNA: TGTGCCAGCAGCACCGGGTCTAGCGACACAGATACGCAGTATTTT. It codes for CASSTGSSDTDTQYF.

The CDR3, as DNA: TGCAGTGCGCCCCCCCGGGGGGGAGAGACCCAGTACTTC. Protein sequence: CSAPPRGGETQYF. The rearrangement uses TRBV20-1 and TRBJ2-5, with 8 positions matching TRBD2. The CDR3 has 13 residues. Germline-derived CDR1 and CDR2 are DFQATT and SNEGSKA (reference sequence). Unmatched junction bases numbered 7, after V lost 6 bases and J lost 4 bases.

This sequence joins TRBV29-1 and TRBJ2-7; 7 bases map to TRBD1. The CDR3 has 15 amino acids. With 4 bases clipped from V and 5 bases from J, the junction kept 14 bases outside the gene matches. CDR1 is SQVTM and CDR2 is ANQGSEA in the germline V gene. DNA of the CDR3: TGCAGCGTTGGCAACCTCGACAGGGTTGGGAACGAGCAGTACTTC. Protein: CSVGNLDRVGNEQYF.

This clonotype has a handful of counts. The gene calls are TRBV6-5 and TRBJ1-3, with D tentatively TRBD1 (5 bases). The CDR3 consists of 17 residues. Germline CDR1 MNHEY, CDR2 SVGAGI. The V and J ends lost 0 bases and 1 base respectively, with 13 bases between them. The CDR3 sequence is CASSYSPDSSSGNTIYF. CDR3 coding DNA: TGTGCCAGCAGTTACTCGCCCGACAGTTCATCTGGAAACACCATATATTTT.